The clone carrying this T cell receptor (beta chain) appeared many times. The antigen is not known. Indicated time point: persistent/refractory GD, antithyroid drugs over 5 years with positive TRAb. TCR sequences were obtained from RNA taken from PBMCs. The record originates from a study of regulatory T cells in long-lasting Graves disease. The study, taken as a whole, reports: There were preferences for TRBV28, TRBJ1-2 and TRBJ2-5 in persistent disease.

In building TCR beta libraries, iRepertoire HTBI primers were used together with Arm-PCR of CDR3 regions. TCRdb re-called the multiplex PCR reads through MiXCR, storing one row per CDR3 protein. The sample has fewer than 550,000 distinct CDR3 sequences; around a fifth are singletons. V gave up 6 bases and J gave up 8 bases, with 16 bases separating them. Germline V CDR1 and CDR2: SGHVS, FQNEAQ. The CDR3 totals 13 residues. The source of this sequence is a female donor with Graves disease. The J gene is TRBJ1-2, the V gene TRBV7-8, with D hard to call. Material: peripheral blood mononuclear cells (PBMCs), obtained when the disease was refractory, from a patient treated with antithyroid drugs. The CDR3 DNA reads TGTGCCAGCAGAAGGCTTCCCGGACTCGGCTACACCTTC. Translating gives CASRRLPGLGYTF. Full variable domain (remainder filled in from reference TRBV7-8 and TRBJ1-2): GAGVSQSPRYKVAKRGQDVALRCDPISGHVSLFWYQQALGQGPEFLTYFQNEAQLDKSGLPSDRFFAERPEGSVSTLKIQRTQQEDSAVYLCASRRLPGLGYTFGSGTRLTVV.